Below are 4 T cell receptor beta chains sequenced from a single sample in a study of molecular identifiers for immune sequencing clone quantification. Using its own MiXCR run on the PCR reads, TCRdb lists one record per CDR3 protein. The sample holds tens of thousands of distinct CDR3 sequences; 15% to 20% are singletons and the top ten take about 1.5%. Specimen: naive CD8+ T cells from blood, with Jurkat cell RNA spiked in. Documented subset: FACS-sorted CD8+CD4-CCR7+CD45RA+ naive T cells. These receptors were collected from a human donor in good health. Some libraries in this study had Jurkat cell RNA spiked in.

This clonotype was detected many times. This rearrangement joins TRBV30 to TRBJ2-3; tentatively, D is TRBD1 (5 bases). The CDR3 runs to 15 residues. Between the trimmed V and J ends, which lost 6 bases and 2 bases, there was a span of 18 bases. In germline, CDR1 is GTSNPN, CDR2 SVGIG (reference sequence). CDR3 sequence: CACPSGQGFTDTQYF. The CDR3 DNA reads TGTGCCTGTCCATCCGGTCAGGGATTCACAGATACGCAGTATTTT.

In its sample, this clonotype was seen many times. The rearrangement links TRBV4-2 to TRBJ2-1; 9 bases are a match to TRBD2. This CDR3 is 17 amino acids long. Germline V gene lookup returns CDR1 LGHNA and CDR2 YNFKEQ. V was clipped by 1 base and J by 8 bases; unmatched bases: 12. CDR3 nucleotides: TGTGCCAGCAGCCAAGGCGTTTCTAGCGGGATTCAGGATGAGCAGTTCTTC. This translates into CASSQGVSSGIQDEQFF.

This clonotype was detected many times. The gene calls are TRBV10-1 and TRBJ2-7; 11 bases match TRBD1. This CDR3 contains 13 residues. CDR1 WNHNN and CDR2 SYGVQD come from the germline V gene (reference sequence). After removal of 7 bases from V and 6 bases from J, the junction contained 5 bases not matched to a gene. Here the CDR3 reads CASTPGTGGEQYF. In DNA form, the CDR3 reads TGCGCCAGCACCCCCGGGACAGGGGGCGAGCAGTACTTC.

At least ten counts were recorded for this clonotype. The genes are TRBV18 and TRBJ2-5; D is uncertain. CDR1 and CDR2 from the germline V gene are KGHSH and LQKENI. The CDR3 is 13 residues long. With 0 bases removed from V and 5 bases from J, the gap between germline ends came to 7 bases. The CDR3 region has the DNA TGTGCCAGCTCACCACCTAGCTGGGAGACCCAGTACTTC. Its translation is CASSPPSWETQYF.